This TCR beta chain was identified during a study of blood T cell repertoires in COVID-19. How the authors handled the data: By means of reference gene primer amplification, nucleated cell counts were estimated. Generated by immunoSEQ multiplex PCR, the TCRdb table keeps only in-frame clones and is missing some. That table furnishes V, J and clone size, whereas the DNA furnished D and trimming. The profile shows roughly 140,000 clones, around 83% of them singletons. CDR3 length: 14 amino acids. Germline-derived CDR1 and CDR2 are LNHDA and SQIVND (reference sequence). The ends were cut back, 2 bases at V and 7 bases at J, with 12 bases in the middle.

This clonotype was obtained from a man in his fifties or sixties with active or convalescent COVID-19. V and J are TRBV19 and TRBJ1-5; D gene uncertain. The sequenced material came from peripheral blood. The CDR3 loop reads CASSIWASTQPQHF. The CDR3 nucleotides read TGTGCCAGTAGTATATGGGCCTCGACCCAGCCCCAGCATTTT.